Listed here are 24 T cell receptor beta chains from one sample, sequenced in a study of CD8 T cells in ankylosing spondylitis. TCRdb independently ran MiXCR on the 5' RACE reads; one entry per CDR3 protein. The sample lists approximately 35,000 distinct CDR3 sequences, roughly 13% occurring once. The sequencing input was synovial fluid, either unsorted or a sorted T cell fraction (not recorded which). These receptors came from a male donor with ankylosing spondylitis.

This clonotype was recorded many times. V and J are TRBV5-1 and TRBJ1-3; no definite D call. Germline-derived CDR1 and CDR2 are SGHRS and YFSETQ. V lost 0 bases, J lost 4 bases, and 8 bases lay in between. There are 14 residues in the CDR3. The DNA for the CDR3 is TGCGCCAGCAGCTTGGGGAAGTTCGGAAACACCATATATTTT. It codes for CASSLGKFGNTIYF.

The rearrangement uses TRBV4-2 and TRBJ2-3; D possibly corresponds to TRBD2 (5 bases). Trimming pared 1 base from V and 2 bases from J, leaving 10 bases between. Looked up from germline, CDR1 is LGHNA and CDR2 is YNFKEQ. The CDR3 has 15 amino acids. The CDR3 here is CASSQALGNTDTQYF. In nucleotides, the CDR3 is TGTGCCAGCAGCCAAGCGCTCGGGAACACAGATACGCAGTATTTT.

The rearrangement uses TRBV3-1 and TRBJ1-6; D gene uncertain. The CDR3 extends over 15 amino acids. Trimming pared 1 base from V and 7 bases from J, leaving 11 bases between. Germline V gene lookup returns CDR1 LGHDT and CDR2 YNNKEL (reference sequence). The CDR3 DNA sequence: TGTGCCAGCAGCCAAGGGGGATTCCGAAATTCACCCCTCCACTTT. Its translation is CASSQGGFRNSPLHF.

This clonotype has only a few counts. This chain links TRBV24-1 with TRBJ2-2; 7 nucleotides match TRBD2. Germline CDR1 reads KGHDR; CDR2 reads SFDVKD. The CDR3 sequence is 18 residues long. J was trimmed by 0 bases and V by 2 bases; bases with no gene match: 8. The CDR3 nucleotides are TGTGCCACCAGTGATTCCGGGGGGACCGGGACGAACACCGGGGAGCTGTTTTTT. Its translation is CATSDSGGTGTNTGELFF.

The chain couples TRBV7-9 to TRBJ1-2; TRBD1 might be the D (5 bases). CDR1 is SEHNR and CDR2 is FQNEAQ in the germline V gene (reference sequence). Trimming cost V 1 base and J 3 bases, with 15 bases left between them. The CDR3 spans 16 residues. The CDR3 reads CASSLGGPDPYYGYTF. In DNA form, the CDR3 reads TGTGCCAGCAGCTTAGGGGGCCCCGACCCTTACTATGGCTACACCTTC.

This clonotype was counted ten times or more. The chain carries TRBV6-2 or TRBV6-3 and TRBJ2-3; 12 bases fit TRBD2. From germline, CDR1 is MNHEY and CDR2 SVGEGT. The CDR3 runs 15 residues. Trimming removed 6 bases from V and 6 bases from J; junction bases left unmatched: 7. Here the CDR3 reads CASSPTSGGADTQYF. CDR3 in DNA: TGTGCCAGCAGCCCGACTAGCGGGGGCGCGGATACGCAGTATTTT.

This chain links TRBV3-1 with TRBJ2-7; 14 bases line up with TRBD2. The CDR3 has 16 amino acids. J lost 4 bases, V lost 1 base, and 3 bases had no gene match. Germline loops: CDR1 LGHDT, CDR2 YNNKEL (reference sequence). The CDR3: CASSQGTSGRRYEQYF. DNA for the CDR3: TGTGCCAGCAGCCAAGGGACTAGCGGGAGGAGGTACGAGCAGTACTTC.

This clonotype was recorded many times. The CDR3 protein is CASSQPYGTRSPDYNEQFF. CDR3 sequence (DNA): TGTGCCAGCAGTCAACCTTATGGGACGCGTTCACCCGATTACAATGAGCAGTTCTTC. The rearrangement joins TRBV6-2 or TRBV6-3 to TRBJ2-1, with D possibly called TRBD1 or TRBD2 (5 bases each). Germline loops: CDR1 MNHEY, CDR2 SVGEGT. The CDR3 has 19 amino acids. V shed 5 bases and J shed 4 bases, with 27 bases lying between them.

This clonotype appeared a few times. This sequence joins TRBV28 and TRBJ1-1; D uncertain. The CDR3 loop spans 18 amino acids. CDR1 and CDR2 from the germline V gene are MDHEN and SYDVKM. V lost 2 bases and J lost 11, with 30 bases in between. The CDR3 spells CASSLIGMYIRQAGLAFF. The CDR3 DNA is TGTGCCAGCAGTTTAATCGGGATGTATATTAGGCAGGCTGGACTCGCTTTCTTT. Full variable domain (outside the CDR3, taken from reference TRBV28 and TRBJ1-1): DVKVTQSSRYLVKRTGEKVFLECVQDMDHENMFWYRQDPGLGLRLIYFSYDVKMKEKGDIPEGYSVSREKKERFSLILESASTNQTSMYLCASSLIGMYIRQAGLAFFGQGTRLTVV.

This clonotype was detected a few times. The chain joins TRBV4-3 to TRBJ2-2, with D possibly being TRBD2 (7 bases). Trimming cost V 6 bases and J 3 bases, with 20 bases left between them. This CDR3 is 17 amino acids long. Germline CDR1 and CDR2: LGHNA and YSLEER. CDR3 sequence reads: CASRRGRGGRDTGELFF. The CDR3 DNA is TGCGCCAGCAGAAGGGGGAGGGGGGGCCGCGACACCGGGGAGCTGTTTTTT.

The rearrangement links TRBV11-2 to TRBJ2-7, with D possibly being TRBD1 (6 bases). The CDR3 extends over 15 amino acids. Germline V lookup: CDR1 SGHAT, CDR2 FQNNGV. In DNA, the CDR3 is TGTGCTTGCAGCTTATCCAGGGGACCAACCTACGAGCAGTACTTC. Translation gives CACSLSRGPTYEQYF.

This clonotype appeared a few times. The genes are TRBV29-1 and TRBJ1-2, with a tentative D call TRBD1 (5 bases). The V gene's germline CDR1 is SQVTM and CDR2 ANQGSEA. The CDR3 is 11 residues long. V was shortened by 4 bases and J by 8 bases, with 11 bases between the two germline ends. The CDR3 protein is CSVGQGVGYTF. The DNA of the CDR3 is TGCAGCGTTGGGCAGGGAGTCGGCTACACCTTC.

V gene TRBV30 combines with J gene TRBJ1-1, with D maybe TRBD1 (5 bases). In germline, CDR1 is GTSNPN, CDR2 SVGIG (reference sequence). CDR3 length: 11 amino acids. CDR3 region: CVSTGNTEAFF. Written as DNA, the CDR3 is TGTGTAAGCACAGGGAACACTGAAGCTTTCTTT.

In regard to this clonotype: At one end, the junction sequence differs from germline, possibly due to a read error. The rearrangement uses TRBV4-1 and TRBJ2-5, with 11 bases aligning to TRBD2. Germline-derived CDR1 and CDR2 are MGHRA and YSYEKL. The CDR3 is 19 residues long. Here the CDR3 reads CAMGLGDLAGGPRQETQYF. Written as DNA, the CDR3 is TGTGCCATGGGCTTGGGGGACCTAGCGGGGGGTCCAAGACAAGAGACCCAGTACTTC.

This clonotype was detected ten times or more. The V call is TRBV6-1, the J call TRBJ2-1; D not resolved. The CDR3 length is 15 residues. V was pared by 4 bases and J by 0 bases, with 10 bases between. Per the germline V gene, CDR1 is MNHNS and CDR2 is SASEGT. The CDR3 nucleotides read TGTGCCAGCAGTGTGGAGTTAGGCTCCTACAATGAGCAGTTCTTC. The encoded protein is CASSVELGSYNEQFF.

This clonotype was counted at least ten times. This rearrangement joins TRBV7-9 to TRBJ1-1, with D tentatively TRBD1 (5 bases). Germline CDR1 and CDR2: SEHNR and FQNEAQ (reference sequence). Trimming pared 3 bases from V and 4 bases from J, leaving 9 bases between. The CDR3 has 13 amino acids. The CDR3 spells CASSFDGGTEAFF. The CDR3 nucleotides are TGTGCCAGCAGCTTTGACGGGGGCACTGAAGCTTTCTTT.

This clonotype has more than one count but fewer than ten. The V call is TRBV20-1, the J call TRBJ2-3; 11 positions match TRBD2. Germline lookup yields CDR1 DFQATT and CDR2 SNEGSKA (reference sequence). This CDR3 contains 16 residues. After removal of 0 bases from V and 3 bases from J, the junction contained 5 bases not matched to a gene. The CDR3 loop is CSARELLAGETDTQYF. The CDR3 DNA follows: TGCAGTGCTAGAGAGTTACTAGCGGGAGAGACAGATACGCAGTATTTT.

This clonotype has ten or more counts. The chain links TRBV5-8 to TRBJ2-7; D tentatively reads TRBD1 or TRBD2 (5 bases each). V was trimmed by 0 bases and J by 6 bases, leaving 10 bases between them. CDR1 and CDR2 from the germline V gene are SGHTS and YDEGEE. The CDR3 runs to 13 residues. CDR3 in DNA: TGTGCCAGCAGCTTGGAACCAGGGAGCGAGCAGTACTTC. Amino acid sequence: CASSLEPGSEQYF.

This clonotype appeared many times. The chain couples TRBV12-3 or TRBV12-4 to TRBJ1-2; no clear D. Trimming left V 7 bases short and J 3 bases short, with 12 bases between. The CDR3 runs 13 residues. This CDR3 reads CASTNIADYGYTF. CDR3 coding DNA: TGTGCCAGCACCAACATCGCAGACTATGGCTACACCTTC.

The chain joins TRBV28 to TRBJ2-3; 12 bases match TRBD2. The CDR3 totals 17 residues. The J segment lost 3 bases and the V segment lost 0 bases, leaving 4 bases of the junction unmatched. Germline V gene sequence: CDR1 MDHEN, CDR2 SYDVKM. Written as DNA, the CDR3 is TGTGCCAGCAGTTTATGGACTAGCGGGAGTGTAACAGATACGCAGTATTTT. Amino acid sequence: CASSLWTSGSVTDTQYF. Full variable domain (remainder filled in from reference TRBV28 and TRBJ2-3): DVKVTQSSRYLVKRTGEKVFLECVQDMDHENMFWYRQDPGLGLRLIYFSYDVKMKEKGDIPEGYSVSREKKERFSLILESASTNQTSMYLCASSLWTSGSVTDTQYFGPGTRLTVL.

The V call is TRBV7-9, the J call TRBJ1-5; 7 nucleotides line up with TRBD1. V gave up 5 bases and J gave up 1 base; unmatched junction bases: 5. Germline CDR1 reads SEHNR; CDR2 reads FQNEAQ (reference sequence). There are 15 residues in the CDR3. The CDR3 DNA follows: TGTGCCAGCAGCCGAGGGACAGCCAGCAATCAGCCCCAGCATTTT. This codes for CASSRGTASNQPQHF.

This CDR3 reads CASSTLVITDTQYF. DNA for the CDR3: TGTGCCAGCAGCACCCTGGTCATCACAGATACGCAGTATTTT. This rearrangement joins TRBV7-9 to TRBJ2-3; unclear D gene. The CDR3 extends over 14 amino acids. From germline, CDR1 is SEHNR and CDR2 FQNEAQ (reference sequence). Trimming stripped 5 bases from V and 2 bases from J, with 11 bases between.

This clonotype is categorized as medium-sized (0.01 to 0.1%). The genes are TRBV6-1 and TRBJ1-1; no definite D call. The CDR3 contains 15 residues. Germline assignment: CDR1 MNHNS and CDR2 SASEGT. Trimming cost V 0 bases and J 3 bases, with 11 bases left between them. The DNA of the CDR3 is TGTGCCAGCAGTGAAGCAAGCGGGCGATACACTGAAGCTTTCTTT. Its translation: CASSEASGRYTEAFF.

This clonotype is deemed medium-sized (0.01 to 0.1%). The J gene is TRBJ2-7, the V gene TRBV4-3; possibly TRBD1 for D (6 bases). Trimming shortened V by 1 base and J by 5 bases, and 12 bases separated the two germline ends. CDR3 size: 14 residues. CDR1 is LGHNA and CDR2 is YSLEER in the germline V gene. The CDR3 spells CASSQGGGSHEQYF. The CDR3 DNA reads TGCGCCAGCAGCCAAGGAGGGGGTTCCCACGAGCAGTACTTC.